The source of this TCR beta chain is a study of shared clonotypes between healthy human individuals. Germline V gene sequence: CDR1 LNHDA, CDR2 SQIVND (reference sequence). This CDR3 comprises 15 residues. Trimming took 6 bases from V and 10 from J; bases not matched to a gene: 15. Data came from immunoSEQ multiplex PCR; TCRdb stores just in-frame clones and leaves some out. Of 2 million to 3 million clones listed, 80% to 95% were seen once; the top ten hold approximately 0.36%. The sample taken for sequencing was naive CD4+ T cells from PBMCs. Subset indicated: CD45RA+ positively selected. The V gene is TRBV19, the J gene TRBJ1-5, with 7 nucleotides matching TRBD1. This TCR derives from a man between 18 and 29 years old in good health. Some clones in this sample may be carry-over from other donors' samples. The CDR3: CASSKTGEPISPQHF. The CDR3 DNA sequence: TGTGCCAGTAGCAAAACAGGGGAGCCGATCAGCCCCCAGCATTTT.